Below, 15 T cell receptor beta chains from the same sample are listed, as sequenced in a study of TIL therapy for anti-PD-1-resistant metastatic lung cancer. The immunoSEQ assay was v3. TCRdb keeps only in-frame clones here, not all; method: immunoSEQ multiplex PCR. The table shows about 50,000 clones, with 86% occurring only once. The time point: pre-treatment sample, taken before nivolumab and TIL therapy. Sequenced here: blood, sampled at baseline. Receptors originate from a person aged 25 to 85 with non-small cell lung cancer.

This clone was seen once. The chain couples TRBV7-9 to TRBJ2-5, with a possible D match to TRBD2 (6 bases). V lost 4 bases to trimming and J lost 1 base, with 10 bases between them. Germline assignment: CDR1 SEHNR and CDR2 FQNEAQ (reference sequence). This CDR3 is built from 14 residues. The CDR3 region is CASSSPGLQETQYF. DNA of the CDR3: TGTGCCAGCAGCTCACCGGGACTCCAAGAGACCCAGTACTTC.

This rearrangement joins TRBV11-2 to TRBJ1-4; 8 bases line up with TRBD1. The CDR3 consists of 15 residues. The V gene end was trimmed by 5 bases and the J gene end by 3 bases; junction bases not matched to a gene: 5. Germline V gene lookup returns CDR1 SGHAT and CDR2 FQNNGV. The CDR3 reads CASSPQGVANEKLFF. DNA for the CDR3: TGTGCCAGCAGCCCACAGGGGGTGGCTAATGAAAAACTGTTTTTT.

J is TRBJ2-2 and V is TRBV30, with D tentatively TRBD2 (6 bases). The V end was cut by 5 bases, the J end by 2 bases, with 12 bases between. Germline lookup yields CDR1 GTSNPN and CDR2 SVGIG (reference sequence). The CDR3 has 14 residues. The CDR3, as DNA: TGTGCCTGGGATCCGGGACTTAACACCGGGGAGCTGTTTTTT. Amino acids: CAWDPGLNTGELFF.

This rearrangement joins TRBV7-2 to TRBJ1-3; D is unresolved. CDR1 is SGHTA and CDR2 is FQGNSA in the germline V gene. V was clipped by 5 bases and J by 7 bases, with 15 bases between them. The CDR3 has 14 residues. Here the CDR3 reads CASSRQREGNTIYF. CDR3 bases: TGTGCCAGCAGCCGCCAAAGGGAGGGTAACACCATATATTTT.

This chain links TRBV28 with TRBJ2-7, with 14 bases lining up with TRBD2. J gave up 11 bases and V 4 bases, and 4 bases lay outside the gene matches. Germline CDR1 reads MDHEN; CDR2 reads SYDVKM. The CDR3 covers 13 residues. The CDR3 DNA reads TGTGCCAGCAGTTCGGGACTAGCGGGAGAAGAGTACTTC. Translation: CASSSGLAGEEYF.

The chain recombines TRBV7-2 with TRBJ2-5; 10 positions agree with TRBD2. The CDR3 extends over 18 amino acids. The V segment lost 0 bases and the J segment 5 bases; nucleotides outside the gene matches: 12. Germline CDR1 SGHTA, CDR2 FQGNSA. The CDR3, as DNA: TGTGCCAGCAGCTTAGCCGGGCCTGCTAGCGGGGGCCGGGAGACCCAGTACTTC. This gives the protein CASSLAGPASGGRETQYF.

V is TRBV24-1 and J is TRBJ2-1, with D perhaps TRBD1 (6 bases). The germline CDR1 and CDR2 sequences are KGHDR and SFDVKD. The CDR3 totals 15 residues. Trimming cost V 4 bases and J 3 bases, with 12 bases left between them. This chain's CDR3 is CATSDQGMNYNEQFF. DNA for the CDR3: TGTGCCACCAGTGACCAGGGGATGAACTACAATGAGCAGTTCTTC.

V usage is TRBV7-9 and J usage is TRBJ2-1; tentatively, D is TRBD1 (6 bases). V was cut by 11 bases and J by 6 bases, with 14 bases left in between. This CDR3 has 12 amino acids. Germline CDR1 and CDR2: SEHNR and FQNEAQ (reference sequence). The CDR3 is CAYRKQGNEQFF. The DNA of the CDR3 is TGTGCCTACAGGAAACAGGGCAATGAGCAGTTCTTC.

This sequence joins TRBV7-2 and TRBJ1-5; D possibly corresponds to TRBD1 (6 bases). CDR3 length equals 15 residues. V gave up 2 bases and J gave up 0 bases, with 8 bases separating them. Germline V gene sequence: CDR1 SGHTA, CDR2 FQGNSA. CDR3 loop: CASSLRDISNQPQHF. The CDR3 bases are TGTGCCAGCAGCTTACGGGACATTAGCAATCAGCCCCAGCATTTT.

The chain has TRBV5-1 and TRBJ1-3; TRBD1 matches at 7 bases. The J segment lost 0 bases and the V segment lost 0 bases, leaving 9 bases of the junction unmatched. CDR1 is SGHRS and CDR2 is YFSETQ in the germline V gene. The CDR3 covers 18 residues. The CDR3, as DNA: TGCGCCAGCAGCTTGGTTCCCCAAGACAGGGTCTCTGGAAACACCATATATTTT. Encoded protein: CASSLVPQDRVSGNTIYF.

Here the CDR3 reads CATSDRGNEQYF. In DNA form, the CDR3 reads TGTGCCACCAGTGACCGGGGGAACGAGCAGTACTTC. V gene TRBV24-1 combines with J gene TRBJ2-7, with TRBD2 as a possible D gene (6 bases). The CDR3 has 12 residues. Trimming removed 4 bases from V and 5 bases from J, with 8 bases in between. The germline V gene has CDR1 KGHDR and CDR2 SFDVKD.

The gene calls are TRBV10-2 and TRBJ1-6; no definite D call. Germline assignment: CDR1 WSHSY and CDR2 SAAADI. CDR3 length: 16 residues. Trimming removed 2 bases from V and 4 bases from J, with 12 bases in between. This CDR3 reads CASSENRASYNSPLHF. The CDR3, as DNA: TGCGCCAGCAGTGAGAACCGGGCCTCATATAATTCACCCCTCCACTTT.

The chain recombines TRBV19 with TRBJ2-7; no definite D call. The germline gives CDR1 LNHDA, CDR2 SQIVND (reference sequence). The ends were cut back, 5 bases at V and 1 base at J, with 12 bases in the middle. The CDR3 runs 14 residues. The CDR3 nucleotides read TGTGCCAGTAGTCCCCGGACGACTTCCTACGAGCAGTACTTC. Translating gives CASSPRTTSYEQYF.

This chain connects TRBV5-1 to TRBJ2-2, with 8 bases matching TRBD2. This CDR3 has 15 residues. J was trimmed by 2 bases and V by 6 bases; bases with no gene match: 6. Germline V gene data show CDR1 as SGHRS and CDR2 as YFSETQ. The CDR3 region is CASTRGGLNTGELFF. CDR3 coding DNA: TGCGCCAGCACCCGGGGGGGCCTTAACACCGGGGAGCTGTTTTTT.

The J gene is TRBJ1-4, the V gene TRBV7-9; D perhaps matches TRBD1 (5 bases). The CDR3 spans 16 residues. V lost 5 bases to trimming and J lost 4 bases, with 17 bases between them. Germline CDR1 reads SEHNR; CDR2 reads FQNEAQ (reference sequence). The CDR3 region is CASSPQGLGVNEKLFF. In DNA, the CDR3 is TGTGCCAGCAGCCCCCAGGGCCTCGGGGTTAATGAAAAACTGTTTTTT.